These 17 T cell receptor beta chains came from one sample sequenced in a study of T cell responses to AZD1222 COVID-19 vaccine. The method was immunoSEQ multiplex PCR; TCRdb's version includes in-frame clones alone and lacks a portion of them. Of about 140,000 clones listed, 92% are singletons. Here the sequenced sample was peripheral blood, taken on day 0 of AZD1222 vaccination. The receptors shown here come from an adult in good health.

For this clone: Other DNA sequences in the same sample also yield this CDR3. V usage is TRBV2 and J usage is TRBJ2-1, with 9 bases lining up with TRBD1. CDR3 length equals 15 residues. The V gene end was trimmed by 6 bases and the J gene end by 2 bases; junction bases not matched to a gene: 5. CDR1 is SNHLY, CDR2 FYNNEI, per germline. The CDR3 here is CASSEDRGAYNEQFF. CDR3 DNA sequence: TGTGCCAGCAGCGAGGACAGGGGAGCCTACAATGAGCAGTTCTTC.

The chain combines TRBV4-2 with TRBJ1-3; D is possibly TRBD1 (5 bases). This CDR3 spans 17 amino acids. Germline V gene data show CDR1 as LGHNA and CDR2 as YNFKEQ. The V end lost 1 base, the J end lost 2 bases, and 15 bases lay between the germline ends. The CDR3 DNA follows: TGTGCCAGCAGCCAAGCCCTGCCGGGGGAAGCTGGAAACACCATATATTTT. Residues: CASSQALPGEAGNTIYF.

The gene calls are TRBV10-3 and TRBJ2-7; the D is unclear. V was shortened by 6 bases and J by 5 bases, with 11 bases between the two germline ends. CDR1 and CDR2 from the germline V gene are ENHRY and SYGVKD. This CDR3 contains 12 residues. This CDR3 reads CAISGRFNEQYF. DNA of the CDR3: TGTGCCATCAGCGGAAGGTTTAACGAGCAGTACTTC.

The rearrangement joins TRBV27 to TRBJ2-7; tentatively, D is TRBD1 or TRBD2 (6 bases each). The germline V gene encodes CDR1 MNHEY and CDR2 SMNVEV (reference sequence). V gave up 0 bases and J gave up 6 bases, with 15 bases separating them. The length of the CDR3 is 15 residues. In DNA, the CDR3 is TGTGCCAGCAGTTTATCTTTTCCGGGGGCCGTCGAGCAGTACTTC. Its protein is CASSLSFPGAVEQYF.

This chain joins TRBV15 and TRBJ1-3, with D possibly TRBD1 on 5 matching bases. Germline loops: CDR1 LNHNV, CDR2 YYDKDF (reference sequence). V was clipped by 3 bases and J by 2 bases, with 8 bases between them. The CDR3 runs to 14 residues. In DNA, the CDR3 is TGTGCCACCAGCAGGAGGGGCACTGGAAACACCATATATTTT. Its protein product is CATSRRGTGNTIYF. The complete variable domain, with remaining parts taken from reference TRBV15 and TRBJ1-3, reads DAMVIQNPRYQVTQFGKPVTLSCSQTLNHNVMYWYQQKSSQAPKLLFHYYDKDFNNEADTPDNFQSRRPNTSFCFLDIRSPGLGDTAMYLCATSRRGTGNTIYFGEGSWLTVV.

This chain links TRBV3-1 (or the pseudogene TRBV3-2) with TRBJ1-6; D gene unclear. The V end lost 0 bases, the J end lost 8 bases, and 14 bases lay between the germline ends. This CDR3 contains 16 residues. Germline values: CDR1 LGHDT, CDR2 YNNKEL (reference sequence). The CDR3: CASSQDIARIDSPLHF. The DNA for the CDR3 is TGTGCCAGCAGCCAAGATATCGCGAGGATTGATTCACCCCTCCACTTT.

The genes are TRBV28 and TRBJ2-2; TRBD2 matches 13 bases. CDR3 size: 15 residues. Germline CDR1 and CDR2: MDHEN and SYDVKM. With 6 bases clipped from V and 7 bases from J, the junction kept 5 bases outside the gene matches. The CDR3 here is CASSGLAGEDGELFF. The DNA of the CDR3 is TGTGCCAGCAGCGGACTAGCGGGAGAGGACGGGGAGCTGTTTTTT.

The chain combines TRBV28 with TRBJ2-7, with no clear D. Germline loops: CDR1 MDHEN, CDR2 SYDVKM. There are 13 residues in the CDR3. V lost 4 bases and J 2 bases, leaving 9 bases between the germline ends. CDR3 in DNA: TGTGCCAGCAGTTCGCGGCAACCCTACGAGCAGTACTTC. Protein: CASSSRQPYEQYF.

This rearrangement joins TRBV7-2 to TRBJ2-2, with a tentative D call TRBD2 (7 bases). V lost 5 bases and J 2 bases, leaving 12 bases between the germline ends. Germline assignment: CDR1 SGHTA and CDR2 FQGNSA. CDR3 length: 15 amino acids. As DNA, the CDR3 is TGTGCCAGCAGCGCGGGGGCAGTTAACACCGGGGAGCTGTTTTTT. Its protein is CASSAGAVNTGELFF.

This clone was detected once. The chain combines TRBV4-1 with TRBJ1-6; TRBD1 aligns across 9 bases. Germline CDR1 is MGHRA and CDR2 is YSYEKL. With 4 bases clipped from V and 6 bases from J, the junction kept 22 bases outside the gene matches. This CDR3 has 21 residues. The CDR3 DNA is TGCGCCAGCAGCCCTCAAGAACCGGGACAGGGTAGGAAAACTTTTAATTCACCCCTCCACTTT. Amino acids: CASSPQEPGQGRKTFNSPLHF.

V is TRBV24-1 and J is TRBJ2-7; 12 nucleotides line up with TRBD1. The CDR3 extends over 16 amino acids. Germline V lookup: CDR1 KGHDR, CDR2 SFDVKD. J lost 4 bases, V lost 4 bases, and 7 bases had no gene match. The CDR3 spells CATSDRGTGGDYEQYF. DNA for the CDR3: TGTGCCACCAGTGACCGGGGGACAGGGGGCGATTACGAGCAGTACTTC.

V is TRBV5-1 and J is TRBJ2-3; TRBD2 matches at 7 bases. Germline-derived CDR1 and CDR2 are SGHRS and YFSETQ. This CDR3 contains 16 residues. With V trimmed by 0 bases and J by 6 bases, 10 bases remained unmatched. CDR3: CASSLGLAARSDTQYF. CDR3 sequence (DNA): TGCGCCAGCAGCTTGGGACTAGCTGCTAGATCTGATACGCAGTATTTT.

The DNA of the CDR3 is TGTGCCAGCAGCCGGGGCAGAGACTACGAGCAGTACTTC. It codes for CASSRGRDYEQYF. The chain carries TRBV7-8 and TRBJ2-7, with D tentatively TRBD1 or TRBD2 (5 bases each). Trimming pared 5 bases from V and 3 bases from J, leaving 11 bases between. The CDR3 is 13 residues long. The germline CDR1 and CDR2 sequences are SGHVS and FQNEAQ.

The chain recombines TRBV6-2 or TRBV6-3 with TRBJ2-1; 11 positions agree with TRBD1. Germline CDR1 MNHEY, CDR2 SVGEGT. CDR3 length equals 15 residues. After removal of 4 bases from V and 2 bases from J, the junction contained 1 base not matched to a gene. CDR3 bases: TGTGCCAGCAGTTCGGACAGGGGGCCCTACAATGAGCAGTTCTTC. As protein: CASSSDRGPYNEQFF.

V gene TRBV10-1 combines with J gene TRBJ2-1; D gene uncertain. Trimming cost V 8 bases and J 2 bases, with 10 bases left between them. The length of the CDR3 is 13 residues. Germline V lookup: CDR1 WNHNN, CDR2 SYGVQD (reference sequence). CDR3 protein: CASDLQPYNEQFF. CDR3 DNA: TGCGCCAGCGACCTCCAGCCCTACAATGAGCAGTTCTTC.

In DNA form, the CDR3 reads TGTGCCAGTATGGCCCTGAGGGCTGAGAGCACCGGGGAGCTGTTTTTT. Its protein is CASMALRAESTGELFF. This sequence joins TRBV19 and TRBJ2-2, with a possible D match to TRBD2 (5 bases). V gave up 7 bases and J gave up 4 bases, with 19 bases separating them. Germline V lookup: CDR1 LNHDA, CDR2 SQIVND (reference sequence). This CDR3 spans 16 amino acids.

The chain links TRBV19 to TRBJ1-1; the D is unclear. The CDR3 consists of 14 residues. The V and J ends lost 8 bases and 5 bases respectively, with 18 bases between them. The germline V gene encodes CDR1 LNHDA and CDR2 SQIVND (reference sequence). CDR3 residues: CASRQLYRGTEAFF. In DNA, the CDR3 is TGTGCCAGTCGTCAATTATACAGAGGGACTGAAGCTTTCTTT.